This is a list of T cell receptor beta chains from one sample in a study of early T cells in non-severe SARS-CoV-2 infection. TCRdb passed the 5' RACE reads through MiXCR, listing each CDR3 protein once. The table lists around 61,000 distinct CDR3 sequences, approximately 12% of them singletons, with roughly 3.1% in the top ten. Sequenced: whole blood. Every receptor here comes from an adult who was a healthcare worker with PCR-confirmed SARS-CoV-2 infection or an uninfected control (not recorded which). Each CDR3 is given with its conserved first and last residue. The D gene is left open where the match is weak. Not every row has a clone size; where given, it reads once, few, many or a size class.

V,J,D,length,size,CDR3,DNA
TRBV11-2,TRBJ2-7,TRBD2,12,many,CASRSSGYEQYF,TGTGCCAGCAGATCTAGCGGCTACGAGCAGTACTTC
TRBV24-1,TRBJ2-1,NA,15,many,CATSDPGTNRNEQFF,TGTGCCACCAGTGATCCCGGGACAAACAGGAATGAGCAGTTCTTC
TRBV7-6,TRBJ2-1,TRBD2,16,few,CASSLALAGLYNEQFF,TGTGCCAGCAGCTTAGCACTAGCGGGCCTCTACAATGAGCAGTTCTTC
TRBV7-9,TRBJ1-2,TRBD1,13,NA,CASSSLIGGGYTF,TGTGCCAGCAGTTCCTTGATAGGGGGCGGCTACACCTTC
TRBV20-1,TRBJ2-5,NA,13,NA,CSGKGGPQETQYF,TGCAGTGGGAAGGGGGGCCCTCAAGAGACCCAGTACTTC
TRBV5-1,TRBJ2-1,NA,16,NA,CASSLGHRGVYNEQFF,TGCGCCAGCAGCTTAGGTCACCGCGGGGTTTACAATGAGCAGTTCTTC
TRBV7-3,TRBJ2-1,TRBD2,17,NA,CASSLRGAGAGVNEQFF,TGTGCCAGCAGCCTGAGAGGGGCTGGTGCGGGAGTGAATGAGCAGTTCTTC
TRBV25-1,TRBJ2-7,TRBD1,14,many,CASSEPGTGDEQYF,TGTGCCAGCAGTGAACCGGGGACAGGGGACGAGCAGTACTTC
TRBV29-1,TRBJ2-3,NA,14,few,CSVEGGMGADTQYF,TGCAGCGTTGAAGGAGGGATGGGGGCAGATACGCAGTATTTT
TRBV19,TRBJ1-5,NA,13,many,CASTQGNNQPQHF,TGTGCCAGTACCCAGGGTAACAATCAGCCCCAGCATTTT
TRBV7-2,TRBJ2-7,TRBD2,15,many,CASSPRLAGDDEQYF,TGTGCCAGCAGCCCCAGACTAGCGGGAGATGACGAGCAGTACTTC
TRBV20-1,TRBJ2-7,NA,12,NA,CSARERINEQYF,TGCAGTGCTAGGGAGAGAATAAACGAGCAGTACTTC
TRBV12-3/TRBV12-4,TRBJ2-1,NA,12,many,CASSHRVGEQFF,TGTGCCAGCAGTCACAGGGTTGGTGAGCAGTTCTTC
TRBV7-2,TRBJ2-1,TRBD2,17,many,CASSPYPGLAGLNEQFF,TGTGCCAGCAGCCCGTACCCGGGACTAGCGGGGCTCAATGAGCAGTTCTTC
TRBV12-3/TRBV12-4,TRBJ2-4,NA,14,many,CASSLSGIEGIQYF,TGTGCCAGCAGTTTAAGCGGTATCGAGGGCATTCAGTACTTC
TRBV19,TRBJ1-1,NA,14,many,CASTPGIVSKEAFF,TGTGCCAGTACCCCAGGGATTGTCTCCAAAGAAGCTTTCTTT
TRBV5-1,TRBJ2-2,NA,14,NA,CASSLIGLTGELFF,TGCGCCAGCAGCTTAATCGGATTAACCGGGGAGCTGTTTTTT
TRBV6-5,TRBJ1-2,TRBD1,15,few,CASRAPGQGAGGYTF,TGTGCCAGCAGGGCCCCGGGACAGGGGGCGGGTGGCTACACCTTC
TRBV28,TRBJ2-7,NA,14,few,CASSEPGQSYEQYF,TGTGCCAGCAGTGAACCGGGACAATCCTACGAGCAGTACTTC
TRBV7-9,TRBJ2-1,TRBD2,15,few,CASSLVALAGSEQFF,TGTGCCAGCAGCTTAGTTGCCCTAGCGGGAAGTGAGCAGTTCTTC
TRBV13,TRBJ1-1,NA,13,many,CASSLKRITEAFF,TGTGCCAGCAGCTTAAAAAGGATTACTGAAGCTTTCTTT
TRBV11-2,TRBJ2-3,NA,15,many,CASSSQTGFTDTQYF,TGTGCCAGCAGCTCGCAGACAGGCTTCACAGATACGCAGTATTTT
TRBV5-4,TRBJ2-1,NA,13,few,CASSLGQRDEQFF,TGTGCCAGCAGCCTGGGACAGCGGGATGAGCAGTTCTTC
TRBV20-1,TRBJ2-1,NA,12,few,CSAVLTPDEQFF,TGCAGTGCCGTCCTAACACCGGATGAGCAGTTCTTC
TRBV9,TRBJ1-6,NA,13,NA,CASSVQELSPLHF,TGTGCCAGCAGCGTACAGGAGTTATCACCCCTCCACTTT
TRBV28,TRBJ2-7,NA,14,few,CASSPSGTSYEQYF,TGTGCCAGCAGTCCGTCAGGTACCTCCTACGAGCAGTACTTC
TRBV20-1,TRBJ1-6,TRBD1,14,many,CSALTDRESSPLHF,TGCAGTGCTCTAACGGACAGGGAGAGTTCACCCCTCCACTTT
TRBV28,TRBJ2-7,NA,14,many,CASSLSTSGPEQYF,TGTGCCAGCAGTTTAAGCACCTCAGGGCCCGAGCAGTACTTC
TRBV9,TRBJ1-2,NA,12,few,CASSVGEHGYTF,TGTGCCAGCAGCGTGGGGGAGCACGGCTACACCTTC
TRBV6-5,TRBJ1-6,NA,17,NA,CASSYSGEGGYNSPLHF,TGTGCCAGCAGTTACTCAGGAGAGGGGGGATATAATTCACCCCTCCACTTT
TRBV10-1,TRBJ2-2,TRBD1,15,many,CASSRTGPNTGELFF,TGCGCCAGCAGTCGGACAGGGCCTAACACCGGGGAGCTGTTTTTT
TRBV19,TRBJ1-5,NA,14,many,CASSNEYSNQPQHF,TGTGCCAGTAGCAATGAGTATAGCAATCAGCCCCAGCATTTT
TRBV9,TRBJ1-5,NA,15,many,CASSLRGADNQPQHF,TGTGCCAGCAGCTTGAGGGGGGCAGACAATCAGCCCCAGCATTTT
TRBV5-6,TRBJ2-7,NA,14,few,CASSPGTFSYEQYF,TGTGCCAGCAGCCCCGGGACATTCTCCTACGAGCAGTACTTC
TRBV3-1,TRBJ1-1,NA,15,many,CASSPGAFANTEAFF,TGTGCCAGCAGCCCAGGGGCTTTTGCGAACACTGAAGCTTTCTTT
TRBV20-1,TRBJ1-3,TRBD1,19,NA,CSPTGRDRVLGVTGNTIYF,TGCAGTCCAACGGGCAGGGACAGGGTTCTTGGTGTCACTGGAAACACCATATATTTT
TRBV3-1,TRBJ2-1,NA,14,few,CASSQGTIYNEQFF,TGTGCCAGCAGCCAAGGGACTATATACAATGAGCAGTTCTTC
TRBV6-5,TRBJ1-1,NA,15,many,CASSYSTTPESEAFF,TGTGCCAGCAGTTACTCAACCACTCCGGAGAGTGAAGCTTTCTTT
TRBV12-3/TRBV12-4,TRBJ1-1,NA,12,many,CASNADRTEAFF,TGTGCCAGCAACGCCGACAGAACTGAAGCTTTCTTT
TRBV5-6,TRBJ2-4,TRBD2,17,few,CASSLGEGVHAKNIQYF,TGTGCCAGCAGCCTGGGGGAGGGAGTTCACGCCAAAAACATTCAGTACTTC
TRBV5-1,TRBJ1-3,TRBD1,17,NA,CASSLAGTGLSGNTIYF,TGCGCCAGCAGCTTGGCCGGGACAGGGCTCTCTGGAAACACCATATATTTT
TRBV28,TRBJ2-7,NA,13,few,CASSPPRNHEQYF,TGTGCCAGCAGCCCCCCACGTAACCACGAGCAGTACTTC
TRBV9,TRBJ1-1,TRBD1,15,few,CASSVGTGVNTEAFF,TGTGCCAGCAGCGTGGGGACAGGGGTTAACACTGAAGCTTTCTTT
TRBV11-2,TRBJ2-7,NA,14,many,CASSLDPGTYEQYF,TGTGCCAGCAGCTTAGACCCAGGGACCTACGAGCAGTACTTC
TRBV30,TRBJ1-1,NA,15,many,CAWSRPDRRNTEAFF,TGTGCCTGGAGCCGACCCGACAGGAGAAACACTGAAGCTTTCTTT
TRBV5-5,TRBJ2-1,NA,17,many,CASSHPPPGARGDEQFF,TGTGCCAGCAGCCATCCCCCACCGGGAGCGAGGGGGGATGAGCAGTTCTTC
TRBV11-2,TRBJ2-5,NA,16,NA,CASSPRGPQARETQYF,TGTGCCAGCAGCCCCAGAGGCCCTCAGGCTAGGGAGACCCAGTACTTC
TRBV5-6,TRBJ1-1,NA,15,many,CASSFRQILNTEAFF,TGTGCCAGCAGCTTTCGTCAAATTTTGAACACTGAAGCTTTCTTT
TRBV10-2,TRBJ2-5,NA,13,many,CASSEKGRETQYF,TGCGCCAGCAGTGAAAAGGGGCGGGAGACCCAGTACTTC
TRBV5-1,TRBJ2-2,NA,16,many,CASSLARKGYTGELFF,TGCGCCAGCAGCTTGGCCAGGAAAGGGTACACCGGGGAGCTGTTTTTT
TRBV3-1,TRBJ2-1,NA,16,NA,CASSQDRKGGYNEQFF,TGTGCCAGCAGCCAAGATCGGAAGGGGGGATACAATGAGCAGTTCTTC
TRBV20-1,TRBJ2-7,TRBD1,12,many,CSVGQGVYEQYF,TGCAGTGTGGGGCAGGGGGTCTACGAGCAGTACTTC
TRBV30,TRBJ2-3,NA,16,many,CAWSPPRGGFTDTQYF,TGTGCCTGGAGTCCCCCACGTGGGGGATTCACAGATACGCAGTATTTT
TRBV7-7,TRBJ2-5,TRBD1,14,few,CASSFTGGTETQYF,TGTGCTAGCAGCTTTACAGGGGGTACGGAGACCCAGTACTTC
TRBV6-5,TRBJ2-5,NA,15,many,CASSPYRVSQETQYF,TGTGCCAGCAGTCCCTACAGGGTCTCCCAAGAGACCCAGTACTTC
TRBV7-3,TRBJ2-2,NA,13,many,CASSLWGTGELFF,TGTGCCAGCAGCTTATGGGGCACCGGGGAGCTGTTTTTT